The subject of this entry is one T cell receptor beta chain. Its antigen is not known. Input per TCR library consisted of roughly 4,000 ng of total RNA. After re-calling the 5' RACE reads, TCRdb lists one entry per CDR3 protein, DNA absent. The sample has approximately 330,000 distinct CDR3 sequences. CDR1 ENHRY and CDR2 SYGVKD come from the germline V gene. This CDR3 has 17 residues. The data stem from a study of monozygotic twins with inflammatory bowel disease. Study conclusions and caveats: Relative clonotype sharing with others was diminished in IBD patients versus healthy twins, particularly with disease activity.

This clonotype originated in a human donor with ulcerative colitis or Crohn's disease, or a healthy co-twin of an affected twin (not recorded which). V usage is TRBV10-3 and J usage is TRBJ2-1; TCRdb's D gene call, TRBD1, goes unchecked for lack of DNA. The sequenced sample consisted of blood. CDR3 loop: CAISGQGPIISYNEQFF.